The next 25 T cell receptor beta chains were all read from a single sample in a study of OX40 agonist ivuxolimab in advanced cancers. Clones were sequenced by immunoSEQ multiplex PCR, and TCRdb holds only the in-frame ones, with some missing. The data show fewer than 30,000 clones, 80% to 85% seen once. Sample: CD4+ or CD8+ T cells sorted from blood, taken in a trial of the OX40 agonist ivuxolimab. The receptor set was obtained from an adult with an advanced solid tumor such as melanoma, head and neck, liver or kidney cancer.

The rearrangement joins TRBV27 to TRBJ2-5; TRBD2 aligns across 14 bases. The CDR3 is 16 amino acids. CDR1 and CDR2 (germline): MNHEY, SMNVEV (reference sequence). The trim removed 1 base at V and 5 bases at J, leaving 3 bases unmatched. The CDR3 bases are TGTGCCAGCAGTTTATTGACTAGCGGGGGGGTGGAGACCCAGTACTTC. Its translation: CASSLLTSGGVETQYF.

The rearrangement uses TRBV27 and TRBJ1-1; TRBD1 might be the D (5 bases). Germline V lookup: CDR1 MNHEY, CDR2 SMNVEV (reference sequence). V lost 1 base and J 4 bases, leaving 13 bases between the germline ends. The CDR3 is made up of 15 amino acids. This CDR3 is CASSLYAGWGTEAFF. Here the CDR3 DNA reads TGTGCCAGCAGTTTATACGCAGGGTGGGGCACTGAAGCTTTCTTT.

The chain uses TRBV11-1 and TRBJ2-7; 7 nucleotides agree with TRBD1. CDR1 and CDR2 from the germline V gene are SGHAT and FQDESV (reference sequence). V shed 4 bases, J shed 7 bases, and the junction held 7 bases outside the gene matches. The CDR3 contains 13 residues. CDR3 nucleotides: TGTGCCAGCAGCTCGACAGGGACCGAGGAGCAGTACTTC. This encodes CASSSTGTEEQYF.

V usage is TRBV5-1 and J usage is TRBJ2-1, with D possibly being TRBD1 (5 bases). Trimming shortened V by 4 bases and J by 0 bases, and 11 bases separated the two germline ends. Per the germline V gene, CDR1 is SGHRS and CDR2 is YFSETQ. The CDR3 length is 15 residues. The DNA for the CDR3 is TGCGCCAGCAGCGAGGACATCAGCTCCTACAATGAGCAGTTCTTC. Its protein is CASSEDISSYNEQFF.

A few counts support this clone. The chain joins TRBV6-5 to TRBJ1-4; D not certain. This CDR3 region has 12 residues. Trimming took off 6 bases at V and 4 bases at J, with 6 bases between the two ends. Germline CDR1 reads MNHEY; CDR2 reads SVGAGI. The CDR3 DNA reads as TGTGCCAGCAGGAAAGTTAATGAAAAACTGTTTTTT. This gives the protein CASRKVNEKLFF.

The rearrangement uses TRBV29-1 and TRBJ1-1; 7 bases agree with TRBD1. The V and J ends lost 7 bases and 4 bases, in that order; junction bases with no gene match: 9. Germline CDR1 SQVTM, CDR2 ANQGSEA. The length of the CDR3 is 13 residues. The CDR3 coding sequence is TGCAGCGCCACAGACAGGGAGAGCACTGAAGCTTTCTTT. As protein: CSATDRESTEAFF.

The V call is TRBV29-1, the J call TRBJ1-2; D not resolved. The CDR3 spans 15 residues. V was cut by 2 bases and J by 0 bases, with 13 bases left in between. Per germline, CDR1 SQVTM and CDR2 ANQGSEA. CDR3 in amino acids: CSVEWVEETNYGYTF. The CDR3 DNA reads as TGCAGCGTTGAATGGGTGGAGGAGACTAACTATGGCTACACCTTC.

The chain links TRBV27 to TRBJ2-5, with D unresolved. The V gene lost 7 bases and the J gene lost 7 bases, with 10 bases spanning the gap. The CDR3 length is 11 residues. CDR1 and CDR2 from the germline V gene are MNHEY and SMNVEV (reference sequence). The CDR3 is CASTSLGTQYF. The DNA for the CDR3 is TGTGCCAGCACCTCTCTAGGGACCCAGTACTTC.

The sample holds one count of this clone. The V gene is TRBV10-3, the J gene TRBJ1-4; D is undetermined. This CDR3 contains 13 residues. The V end was cut by 0 bases, the J end by 8 bases, with 7 bases between. Germline CDR1 reads ENHRY; CDR2 reads SYGVKD. The CDR3 here is CAISESVWEKLFF. CDR3 coding DNA: TGTGCCATCAGTGAGTCAGTGTGGGAAAAACTGTTTTTT.

The table lists this clone with a count of one. The gene calls are TRBV19 and TRBJ2-1; no definite D call. Germline loops: CDR1 LNHDA, CDR2 SQIVND (reference sequence). The length of the CDR3 is 12 residues. V lost 6 bases, J lost 6 bases, and 9 bases lay in between. This CDR3 is CASSPVGNEQFF. The CDR3 region has the DNA TGTGCCAGTAGCCCGGTAGGCAATGAGCAGTTCTTC.

The genes are TRBV5-6 and TRBJ1-1, with D hard to call. Germline V lookup: CDR1 SGHDT, CDR2 YYEEEE. There are 15 residues in the CDR3. Trimming pared 0 bases from V and 8 bases from J, leaving 17 bases between. The CDR3 loop reads CASSLVPGSFLEAFF. The CDR3 nucleotides read TGTGCCAGCAGCTTGGTCCCAGGTTCCTTTTTAGAAGCTTTCTTT.

This clone has only a few counts. The chain joins TRBV9 to TRBJ1-2; no definite D call. The germline V gene has CDR1 SGDLS and CDR2 YYNGEE. The CDR3 has 13 residues. Trimming left V 1 base short and J 8 bases short, with 12 bases between. The CDR3 DNA sequence: TGTGCCAGCAGCGTAAGCAGTAATTTCGGCTACACCTTC. Its translation is CASSVSSNFGYTF.

The V gene is TRBV11-2, the J gene TRBJ2-2; D remains ambiguous. V was trimmed by 4 bases and J by 9 bases, leaving 6 bases between them. The CDR3 is 11 residues long. Germline V gene data show CDR1 as SGHAT and CDR2 as FQNNGV. This chain's CDR3 is CASSSAWELFF. The CDR3 DNA sequence: TGTGCCAGCAGCTCGGCGTGGGAGCTGTTTTTT.

The V and J genes are TRBV14 and TRBJ2-7; weak D call: TRBD2 (6 bases). CDR3 length: 16 amino acids. V lost 0 bases and J 3 bases, leaving 15 bases between the germline ends. The V gene's germline CDR1 is SGHDN and CDR2 FVKESK. In DNA, the CDR3 is TGTGCCAGCAGCCAAGATATCGTGCGGGAAGGCTACGAGCAGTACTTC. Its translation: CASSQDIVREGYEQYF.

This clone has only one observation. The rearrangement links TRBV4-1 to TRBJ1-5; TRBD1 agrees at 7 bases. From germline, CDR1 is MGHRA and CDR2 YSYEKL. With 2 bases clipped from V and 9 bases from J, the junction kept 4 bases outside the gene matches. This CDR3 has 13 amino acids. CDR3 in amino acids: CASSQRGLRPQHF. CDR3 sequence (DNA): TGCGCCAGCAGCCAAAGGGGGCTACGGCCCCAGCATTTT.

The rearrangement links TRBV4-2 to TRBJ2-1, with TRBD2 identical over 15 bases. V lost 4 bases and J lost 0; bases outside the gene matches: 4. The CDR3 has 18 amino acids. Germline CDR1 reads LGHNA; CDR2 reads YNFKEQ. The CDR3 is CASSLGTSGGSSYNEQFF. In DNA, the CDR3 is TGTGCCAGCAGCCTCGGGACTAGCGGGGGGTCCTCCTACAATGAGCAGTTCTTC.

The V and J genes are TRBV10-1 and TRBJ1-1; TRBD1 aligns across 11 bases. The trim removed 2 bases at V and 4 bases at J, leaving 0 bases unmatched. Germline V gene data show CDR1 as WNHNN and CDR2 as SYGVQD (reference sequence). This CDR3 has 14 residues. The chain's CDR3 is CASSEGTGGTEAFF. DNA of the CDR3: TGCGCCAGCAGTGAGGGGACAGGGGGCACTGAAGCTTTCTTT.

This clone was recorded once. Possible read error: a much larger clone is one base away. The V call is TRBV27, the J call TRBJ2-7, with a weak D call TRBD1 (5 bases). CDR1 MNHEY and CDR2 SMNVEV come from the germline V gene (reference sequence). The CDR3 covers 15 residues. V lost 5 bases and J lost 5, with 19 bases in between. For the CDR3, the DNA is TGTGCCAGCAGTCGACTTCCAGGGTTGTTCGACGAGCAGTACTTC. It encodes CASSRLPGLFDEQYF.

The chain combines TRBV27 with TRBJ2-7; the D gene is possibly TRBD2 (7 bases). The V gene's germline CDR1 is MNHEY and CDR2 SMNVEV (reference sequence). The CDR3 spans 14 residues. Trimming pared 6 bases from V and 5 bases from J, leaving 17 bases between. The CDR3 loop is CASSPRGGRNEQYF. CDR3 in DNA: TGTGCCAGCAGCCCAAGGGGGGGCCGGAACGAGCAGTACTTC.

The chain has TRBV30 and TRBJ1-5, with unresolved D. The CDR3 is 13 amino acids. The V gene lost 2 bases and the J gene lost 1 base, with 6 bases spanning the gap. Germline values: CDR1 GTSNPN, CDR2 SVGIG (reference sequence). The CDR3 DNA follows: TGTGCCTGGAGTACTGGGAGCAATCAGCCCCAGCATTTT. Translated, it gives CAWSTGSNQPQHF.

This rearrangement joins TRBV4-1 to TRBJ2-7; perhaps D is TRBD1 or TRBD2 (5 bases each). Germline values: CDR1 MGHRA, CDR2 YSYEKL. V was trimmed by 0 bases and J by 5 bases, leaving 8 bases between them. The CDR3 extends over 13 amino acids. The CDR3 nucleotides read TGCGCCAGCAGCCAAGATGGGGGAAACGAGCAGTACTTC. It is translated as CASSQDGGNEQYF.

This clone is a singleton in its sample. The chain joins TRBV5-7 to TRBJ2-5; D not certain. TRBV5-7 is an open reading frame, and its role is uncertain. Trimming stripped 0 bases from V and 2 bases from J, with 8 bases between. The CDR3 length is 14 residues. CDR3 residues: CASSLDREQETQYF. The CDR3 region has the DNA TGTGCCAGCAGCTTGGATCGAGAACAAGAGACCCAGTACTTC.

In DNA, the CDR3 is TGTGCCTGGAGTGTATCCCGGGGACCAAGACCTGAAGCTTTCTTT. Its translation: CAWSVSRGPRPEAFF. The genes are TRBV30 and TRBJ1-1; possible D gene TRBD1, 5 bases. The V gene lost 0 bases and the J gene lost 6 bases, with 17 bases spanning the gap. The CDR3 totals 15 residues. Germline V lookup: CDR1 GTSNPN, CDR2 SVGIG (reference sequence).

This chain links TRBV27 with TRBJ2-7; 11 positions match TRBD1. The CDR3 covers 17 residues. V shed 4 bases, J shed 7 bases, and the junction held 15 bases outside the gene matches. Germline values: CDR1 MNHEY, CDR2 SMNVEV (reference sequence). The CDR3 sequence: CASSSPGQGDAEGEQYF. The CDR3 nucleotides read TGTGCCAGCAGTTCACCGGGACAGGGGGATGCAGAGGGTGAGCAGTACTTC.

This clone has only one observation. V gene TRBV7-2 combines with J gene TRBJ2-1; 8 nucleotides agree with TRBD2. Germline V gene lookup returns CDR1 SGHTA and CDR2 FQGNSA. The CDR3 is 15 residues long. Trimming removed 7 bases from V and 9 bases from J; junction bases left unmatched: 14. In nucleotides, the CDR3 is TGTGCCAGCATCCTCCATAGCGGGATGGTCGGTGAGCAGTTCTTC. It codes for CASILHSGMVGEQFF.